The sequence of this T cell receptor (beta chain) was determined in a study of T cells in Graves' hyperthyroidism and ophthalmopathy. Between the trimmed V and J ends, which lost 4 bases and 1 base, there was a span of 10 bases. Germline CDR1 reads SGHNT; CDR2 reads YENEEA. This CDR3 is built from 15 residues. Amplified TCR beta CDR3 regions derived from RNA transcripts. The study used the HTBI primer set for a first-round RT-PCR of the TCR CDR3. TCRdb fed the multiplex PCR reads into MiXCR, producing one record per CDR3 protein. Among 600,000 or so distinct CDR3 sequences listed, roughly 17% were seen once. This clonotype was picked up a small number of times.

The chain recombines TRBV11-3 with TRBJ2-2; D is perhaps TRBD1 (6 bases). The clonotype was recovered from a woman aged 30 to 39 with Graves' hyperthyroidism. Sample: blood. CDR3 residues: CASSSQGMNTGELFF. The CDR3 nucleotides read TGTGCCAGCAGCTCCCAGGGGATGAACACCGGGGAGCTGTTTTTT. Full variable domain (outside the CDR3, taken from reference TRBV11-3 and TRBJ2-2): EAGVVQSPRYKIIEKKQPVAFWCNPISGHNTLYWYLQNLGQGPELLIRYENEEAVDDSQLPKDRFSAERLKGVDSTLKIQPAELGDSAVYLCASSSQGMNTGELFFGEGSRLTVL.